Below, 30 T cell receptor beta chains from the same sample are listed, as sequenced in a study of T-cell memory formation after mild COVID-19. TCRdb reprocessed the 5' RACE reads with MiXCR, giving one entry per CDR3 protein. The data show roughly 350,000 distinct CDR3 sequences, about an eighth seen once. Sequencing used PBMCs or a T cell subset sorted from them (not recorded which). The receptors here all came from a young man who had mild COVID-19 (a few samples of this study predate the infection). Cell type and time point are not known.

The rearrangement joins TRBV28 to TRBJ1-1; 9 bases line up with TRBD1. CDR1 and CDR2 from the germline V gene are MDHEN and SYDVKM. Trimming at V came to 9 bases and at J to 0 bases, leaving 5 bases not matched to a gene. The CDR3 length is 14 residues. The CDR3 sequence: CASKGTGMNTEAFF. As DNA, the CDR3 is TGTGCCAGTAAAGGGACAGGGATGAACACTGAAGCTTTCTTT.

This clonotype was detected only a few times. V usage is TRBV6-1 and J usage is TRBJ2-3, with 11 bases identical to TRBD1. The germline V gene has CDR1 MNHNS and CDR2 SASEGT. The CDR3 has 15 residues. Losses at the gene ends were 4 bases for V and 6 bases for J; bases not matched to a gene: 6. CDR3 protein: CASSVGQGASDTQYF. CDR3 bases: TGTGCCAGCAGTGTCGGACAGGGGGCTTCCGATACGCAGTATTTT.

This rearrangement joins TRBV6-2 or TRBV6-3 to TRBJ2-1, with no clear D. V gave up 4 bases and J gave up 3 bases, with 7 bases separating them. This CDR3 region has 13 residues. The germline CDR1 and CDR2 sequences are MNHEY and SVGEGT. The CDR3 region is CASSSASYNEQFF. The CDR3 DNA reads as TGTGCCAGCAGTTCAGCCAGCTACAATGAGCAGTTCTTC.

Here the CDR3 DNA reads TGTGCCAGCAGCCCGTCTCCGGGGGAAGAGACCCAGTACTTC. Its translation: CASSPSPGEETQYF. The chain couples TRBV7-9 to TRBJ2-5, with TRBD2 as a possible D gene (6 bases). Germline V gene lookup returns CDR1 SEHNR and CDR2 FQNEAQ (reference sequence). This CDR3 has 14 amino acids. With 5 bases removed from V and 3 bases from J, the gap between germline ends came to 13 bases.

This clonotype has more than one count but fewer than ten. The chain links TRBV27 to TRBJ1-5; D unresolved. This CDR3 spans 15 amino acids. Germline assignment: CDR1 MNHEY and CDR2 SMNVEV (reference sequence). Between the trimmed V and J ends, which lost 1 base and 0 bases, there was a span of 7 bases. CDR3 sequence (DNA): TGTGCCAGCAGTTTATGGGCGCCTAGCAATCAGCCCCAGCATTTT. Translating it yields CASSLWAPSNQPQHF.

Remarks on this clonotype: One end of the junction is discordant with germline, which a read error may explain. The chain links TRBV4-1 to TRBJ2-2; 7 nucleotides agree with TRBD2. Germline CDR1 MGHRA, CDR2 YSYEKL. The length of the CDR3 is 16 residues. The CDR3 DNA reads TGCGCCAGCAGTCTCGGTCGGGGGGATAACAACGGGGAGCTGTTTTTT. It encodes CASSLGRGDNNGELFF.

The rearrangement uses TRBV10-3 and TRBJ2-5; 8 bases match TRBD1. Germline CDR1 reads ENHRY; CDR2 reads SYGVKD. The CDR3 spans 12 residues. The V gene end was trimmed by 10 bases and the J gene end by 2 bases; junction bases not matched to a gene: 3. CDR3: CATRQGQETQYF. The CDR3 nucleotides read TGTGCCACAAGACAGGGGCAAGAGACCCAGTACTTC.

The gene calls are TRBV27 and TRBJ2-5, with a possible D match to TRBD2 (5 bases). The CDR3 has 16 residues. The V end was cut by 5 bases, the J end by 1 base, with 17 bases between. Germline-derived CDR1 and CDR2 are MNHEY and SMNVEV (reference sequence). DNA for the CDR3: TGTGCCAGCAGTCCCGACAACGACTACCGCCAAGAGACCCAGTACTTC. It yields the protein CASSPDNDYRQETQYF.

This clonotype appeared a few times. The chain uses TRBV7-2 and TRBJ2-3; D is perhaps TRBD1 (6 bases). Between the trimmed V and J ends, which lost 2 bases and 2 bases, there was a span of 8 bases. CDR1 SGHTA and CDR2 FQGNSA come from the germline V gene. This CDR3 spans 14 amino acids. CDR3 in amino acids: CASSLRGNTDTQYF. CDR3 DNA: TGTGCCAGCAGCTTAAGGGGGAACACAGATACGCAGTATTTT.

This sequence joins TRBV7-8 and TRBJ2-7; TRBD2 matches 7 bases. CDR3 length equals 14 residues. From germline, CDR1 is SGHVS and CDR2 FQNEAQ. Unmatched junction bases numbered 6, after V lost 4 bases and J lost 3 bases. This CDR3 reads CASSSQGGVYEQYF. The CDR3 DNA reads TGTGCCAGCAGCTCCCAGGGAGGGGTCTACGAGCAGTACTTC.

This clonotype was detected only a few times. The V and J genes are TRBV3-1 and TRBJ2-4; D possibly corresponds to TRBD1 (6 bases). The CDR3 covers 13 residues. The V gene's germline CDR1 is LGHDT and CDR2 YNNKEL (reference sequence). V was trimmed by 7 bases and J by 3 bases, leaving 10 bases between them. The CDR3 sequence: CASTSGVKNIQYF. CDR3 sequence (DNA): TGTGCCAGCACTTCAGGGGTCAAAAACATTCAGTACTTC.

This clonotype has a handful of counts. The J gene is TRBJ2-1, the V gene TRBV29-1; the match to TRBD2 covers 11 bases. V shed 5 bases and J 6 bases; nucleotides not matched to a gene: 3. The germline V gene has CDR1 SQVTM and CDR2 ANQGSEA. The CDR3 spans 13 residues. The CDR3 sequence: CSVPSGGPNEQFF. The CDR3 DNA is TGCAGCGTTCCTAGCGGGGGGCCCAATGAGCAGTTCTTC.

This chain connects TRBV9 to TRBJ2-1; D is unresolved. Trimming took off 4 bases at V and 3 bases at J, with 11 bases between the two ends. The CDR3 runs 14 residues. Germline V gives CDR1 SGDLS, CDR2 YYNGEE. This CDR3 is CASSPTTRYNEQFF. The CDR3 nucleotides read TGTGCCAGCAGCCCAACTACGCGCTACAATGAGCAGTTCTTC.

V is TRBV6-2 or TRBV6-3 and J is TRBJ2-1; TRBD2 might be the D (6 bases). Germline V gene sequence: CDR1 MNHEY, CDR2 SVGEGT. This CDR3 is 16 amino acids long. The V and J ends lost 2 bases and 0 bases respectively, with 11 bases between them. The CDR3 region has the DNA TGTGCCAGCAGTTACGGAGGGCACAGCTCCTACAATGAGCAGTTCTTC. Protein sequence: CASSYGGHSSYNEQFF.

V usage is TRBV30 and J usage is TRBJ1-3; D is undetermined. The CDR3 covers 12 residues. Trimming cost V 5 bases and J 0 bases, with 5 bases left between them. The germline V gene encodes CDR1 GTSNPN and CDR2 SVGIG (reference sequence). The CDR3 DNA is TGTGCCTGGGCCCTCTCTGGAAACACCATATATTTT. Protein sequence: CAWALSGNTIYF.

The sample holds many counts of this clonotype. The CDR3 nucleotides are TGTGCCAGCAGCCTCGGACTAGCGGAGACACAAGAGACCCAGTACTTC. Translation: CASSLGLAETQETQYF. The chain links TRBV7-6 to TRBJ2-5; TRBD2 agrees at 10 bases. This CDR3 spans 16 amino acids. Germline V gives CDR1 SGHVS, CDR2 FNYEAQ. Trimming took 5 bases from V and 2 from J; bases not matched to a gene: 8.

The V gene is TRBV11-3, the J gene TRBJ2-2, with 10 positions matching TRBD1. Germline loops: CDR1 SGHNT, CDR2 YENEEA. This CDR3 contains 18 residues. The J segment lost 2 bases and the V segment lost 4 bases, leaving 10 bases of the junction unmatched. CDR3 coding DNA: TGTGCCAGCAGCTCCCGGACAGGGGGTTTAGGCAACACCGGGGAGCTGTTTTTT. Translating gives CASSSRTGGLGNTGELFF. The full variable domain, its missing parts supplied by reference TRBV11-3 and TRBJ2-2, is EAGVVQSPRYKIIEKKQPVAFWCNPISGHNTLYWYLQNLGQGPELLIRYENEEAVDDSQLPKDRFSAERLKGVDSTLKIQPAELGDSAVYLCASSSRTGGLGNTGELFFGEGSRLTVL.

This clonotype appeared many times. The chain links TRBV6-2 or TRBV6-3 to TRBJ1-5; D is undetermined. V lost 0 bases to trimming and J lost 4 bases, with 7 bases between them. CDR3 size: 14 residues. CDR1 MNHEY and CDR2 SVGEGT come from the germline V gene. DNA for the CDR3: TGTGCCAGCAGTTACTCCCGGGCAAATCAGCCCCAGCATTTT. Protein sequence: CASSYSRANQPQHF.

DNA of the CDR3: TGTGCCAGCTCACCTCAACCGGGACAGGACTTTTGGACCTTC. Amino acid sequence: CASSPQPGQDFWTF. J is TRBJ1-2 and V is TRBV18, with 8 bases matching TRBD1. The V segment lost 3 bases and the J segment 14 bases; nucleotides outside the gene matches: 14. The CDR3 length is 14 residues. CDR1 and CDR2 from the germline V gene are KGHSH and LQKENI.

The CDR3 is CASSRERGAFYEQYF. The DNA for the CDR3 is TGTGCCAGCAGTAGAGAGCGGGGGGCCTTCTACGAGCAGTACTTC. This chain uses TRBV6-6 with TRBJ2-7; 9 nucleotides agree with TRBD2. V lost 5 bases, J lost 3 bases, and 8 bases stayed unmatched. Germline V gene data show CDR1 as MNHNY and CDR2 as SVGAGI (reference sequence). This CDR3 is built from 15 residues.

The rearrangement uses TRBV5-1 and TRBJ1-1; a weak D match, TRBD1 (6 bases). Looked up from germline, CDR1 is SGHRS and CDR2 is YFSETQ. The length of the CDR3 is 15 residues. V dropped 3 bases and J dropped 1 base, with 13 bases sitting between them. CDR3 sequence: CASSYARGENTEAFF. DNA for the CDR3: TGCGCCAGCAGCTACGCAAGGGGGGAGAACACTGAAGCTTTCTTT.

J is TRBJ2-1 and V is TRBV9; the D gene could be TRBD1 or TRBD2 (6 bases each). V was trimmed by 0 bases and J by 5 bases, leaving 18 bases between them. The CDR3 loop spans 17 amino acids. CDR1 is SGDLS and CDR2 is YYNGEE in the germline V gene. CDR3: CASSVGGAAGTHNEQFF. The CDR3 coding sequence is TGTGCCAGCAGCGTAGGGGGGGCCGCAGGAACGCACAATGAGCAGTTCTTC. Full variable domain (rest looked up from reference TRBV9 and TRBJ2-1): DSGVTQTPKHLITATGQRVTLRCSPRSGDLSVYWYQQSLDQGLQFLIQYYNGEERAKGNILERFSAQQFPDLHSELNLSSLELGDSALYFCASSVGGAAGTHNEQFFGPGTRLTVL.

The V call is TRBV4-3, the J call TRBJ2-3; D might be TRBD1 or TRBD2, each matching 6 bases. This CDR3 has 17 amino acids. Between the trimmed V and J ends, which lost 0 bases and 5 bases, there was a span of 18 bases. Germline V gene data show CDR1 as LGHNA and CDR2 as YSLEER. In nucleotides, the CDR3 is TGCGCCAGCAGCCAAGATGCCCCTCCGGGGGCAAAAGATACGCAGTATTTT. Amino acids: CASSQDAPPGAKDTQYF.

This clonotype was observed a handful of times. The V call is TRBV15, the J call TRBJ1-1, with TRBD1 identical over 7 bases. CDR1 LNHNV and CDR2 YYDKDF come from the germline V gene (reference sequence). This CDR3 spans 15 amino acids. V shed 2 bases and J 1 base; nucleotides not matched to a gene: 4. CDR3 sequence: CATSRWTGGNTEAFF. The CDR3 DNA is TGTGCCACCAGCAGATGGACAGGCGGGAACACTGAAGCTTTCTTT.

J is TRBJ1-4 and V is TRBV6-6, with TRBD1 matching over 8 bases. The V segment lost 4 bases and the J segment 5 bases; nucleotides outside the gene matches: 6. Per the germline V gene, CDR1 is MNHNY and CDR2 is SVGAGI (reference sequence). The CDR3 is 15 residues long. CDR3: CASSSNRDRNEKLFF. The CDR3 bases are TGTGCCAGCAGTTCCAACCGGGACAGGAATGAAAAACTGTTTTTT.

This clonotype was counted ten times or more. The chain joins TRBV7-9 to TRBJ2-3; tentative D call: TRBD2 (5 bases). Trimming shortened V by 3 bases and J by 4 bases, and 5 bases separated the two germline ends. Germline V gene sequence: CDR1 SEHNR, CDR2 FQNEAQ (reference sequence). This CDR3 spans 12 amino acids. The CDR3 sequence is CASSLDSDTQYF. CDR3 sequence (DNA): TGTGCCAGCAGCTTGGACTCAGATACGCAGTATTTT.

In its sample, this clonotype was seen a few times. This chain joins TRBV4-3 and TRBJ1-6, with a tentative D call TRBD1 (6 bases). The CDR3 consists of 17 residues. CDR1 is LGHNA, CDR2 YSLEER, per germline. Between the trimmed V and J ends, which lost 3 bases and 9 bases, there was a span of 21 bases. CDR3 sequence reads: CASSHPGGTGGSSPLHF. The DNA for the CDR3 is TGCGCCAGCAGCCACCCGGGGGGCACTGGGGGCAGTTCACCCCTCCACTTT.

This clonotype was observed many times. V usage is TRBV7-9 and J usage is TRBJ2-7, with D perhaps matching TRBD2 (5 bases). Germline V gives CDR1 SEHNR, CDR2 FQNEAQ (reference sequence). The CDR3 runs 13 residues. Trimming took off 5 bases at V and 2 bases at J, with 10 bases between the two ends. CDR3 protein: CASSAGLPYEQYF. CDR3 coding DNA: TGTGCCAGCAGCGCAGGACTTCCCTACGAGCAGTACTTC.

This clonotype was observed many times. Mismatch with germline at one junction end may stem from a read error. For the CDR3, the DNA is TGTGCTAGCAGCCAGAAACCCCGAAACTACAGGGGGCCGGGCACCGGGGAGCTGTTTTTT. This encodes CASSQKPRNYRGPGTGELFF. The genes are TRBV7-7 and TRBJ2-2; 9 nucleotides line up with TRBD1. Per the germline V gene, CDR1 is SSHAT and CDR2 is FNYEAQ (reference sequence). This CDR3 comprises 20 residues.

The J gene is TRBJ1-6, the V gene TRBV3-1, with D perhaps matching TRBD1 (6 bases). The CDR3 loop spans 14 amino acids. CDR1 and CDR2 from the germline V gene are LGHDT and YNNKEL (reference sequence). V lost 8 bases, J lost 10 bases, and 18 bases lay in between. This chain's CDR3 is CASQSGTRWSPLHF. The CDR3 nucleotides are TGTGCCAGCCAATCCGGGACAAGATGGTCACCCCTCCACTTT.